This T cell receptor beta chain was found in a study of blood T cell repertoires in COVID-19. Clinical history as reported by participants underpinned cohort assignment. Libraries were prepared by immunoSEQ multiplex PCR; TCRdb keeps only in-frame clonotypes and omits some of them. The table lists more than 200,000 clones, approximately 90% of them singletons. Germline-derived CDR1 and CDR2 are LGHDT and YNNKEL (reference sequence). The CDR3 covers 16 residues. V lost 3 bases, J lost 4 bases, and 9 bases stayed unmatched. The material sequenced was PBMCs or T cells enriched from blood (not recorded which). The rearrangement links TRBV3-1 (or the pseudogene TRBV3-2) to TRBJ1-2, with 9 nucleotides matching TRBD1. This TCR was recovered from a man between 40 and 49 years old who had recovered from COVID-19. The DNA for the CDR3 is TGTGCCAGCAGCCAGAGGGTGGGGACAGGGACCTATGGCTACACCTTC. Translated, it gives CASSQRVGTGTYGYTF.